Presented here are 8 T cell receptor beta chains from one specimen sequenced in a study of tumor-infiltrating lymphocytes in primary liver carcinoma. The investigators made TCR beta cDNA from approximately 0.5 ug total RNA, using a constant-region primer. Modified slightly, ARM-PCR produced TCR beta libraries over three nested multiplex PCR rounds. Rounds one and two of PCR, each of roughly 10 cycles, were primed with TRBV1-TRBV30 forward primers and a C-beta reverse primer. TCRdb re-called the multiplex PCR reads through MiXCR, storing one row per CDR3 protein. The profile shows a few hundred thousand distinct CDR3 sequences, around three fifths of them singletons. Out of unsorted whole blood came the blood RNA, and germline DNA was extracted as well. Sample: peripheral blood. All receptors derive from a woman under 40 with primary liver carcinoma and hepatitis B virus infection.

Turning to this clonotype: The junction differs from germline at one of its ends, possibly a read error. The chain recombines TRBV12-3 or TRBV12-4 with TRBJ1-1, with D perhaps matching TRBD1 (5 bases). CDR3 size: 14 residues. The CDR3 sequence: CASSPRMEDTEALF. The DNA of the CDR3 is TGTGCCAGCAGTCCCCGGATGGAGGACACTGAAGCTCTCTTT.

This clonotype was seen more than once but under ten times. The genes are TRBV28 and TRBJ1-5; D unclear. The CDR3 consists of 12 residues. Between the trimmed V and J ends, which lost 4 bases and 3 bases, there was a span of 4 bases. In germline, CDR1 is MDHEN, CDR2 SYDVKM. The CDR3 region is CASSWANQPQHF. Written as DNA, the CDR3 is TGTGCCAGCAGTTGGGCCAATCAGCCCCAGCATTTT.

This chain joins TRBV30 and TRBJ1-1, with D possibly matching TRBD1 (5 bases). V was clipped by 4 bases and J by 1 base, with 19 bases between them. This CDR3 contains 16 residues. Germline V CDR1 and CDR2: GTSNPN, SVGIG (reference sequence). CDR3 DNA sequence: TGTGCCTGGAATTGGGGGTCCACGACCTCGAACACTGAAGCTTTCTTT. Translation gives CAWNWGSTTSNTEAFF. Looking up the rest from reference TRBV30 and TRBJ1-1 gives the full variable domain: SQTIHQWPATLVQPVGSPLSLECTVEGTSNPNLYWYRQAAGRGLQLLFYSVGIGQISSEVPQNLSASRPQDRQFILSSKKLLLSDSGFYLCAWNWGSTTSNTEAFFGQGTRLTVV.

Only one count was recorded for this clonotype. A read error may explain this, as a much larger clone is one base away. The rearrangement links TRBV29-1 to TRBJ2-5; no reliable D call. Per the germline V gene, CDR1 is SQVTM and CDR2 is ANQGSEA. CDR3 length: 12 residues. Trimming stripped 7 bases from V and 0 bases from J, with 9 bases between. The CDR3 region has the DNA TGCAGCGCAGTCTTGAACCAAGAGACCCAGTACTTC. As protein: CSAVLNQETQYF.

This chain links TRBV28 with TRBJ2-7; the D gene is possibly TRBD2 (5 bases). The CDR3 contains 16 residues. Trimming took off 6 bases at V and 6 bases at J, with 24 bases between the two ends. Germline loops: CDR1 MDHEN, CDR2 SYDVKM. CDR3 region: CASREVSPGYDSEQYF. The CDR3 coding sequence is TGTGCCAGCAGGGAGGTCTCCCCGGGTTATGATAGCGAGCAGTACTTC.

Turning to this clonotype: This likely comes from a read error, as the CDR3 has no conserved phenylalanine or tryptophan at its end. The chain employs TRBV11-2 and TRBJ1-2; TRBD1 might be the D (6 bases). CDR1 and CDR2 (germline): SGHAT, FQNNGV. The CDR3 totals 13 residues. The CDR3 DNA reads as TGTGCTAGCAGCATAGGACAGTTGGATGGCTACACCTCC. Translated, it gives CASSIGQLDGYTS.

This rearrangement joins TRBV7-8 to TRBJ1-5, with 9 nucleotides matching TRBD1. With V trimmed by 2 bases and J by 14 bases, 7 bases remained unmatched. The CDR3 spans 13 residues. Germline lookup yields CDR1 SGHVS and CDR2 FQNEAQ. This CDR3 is CASSLSDRDREHF. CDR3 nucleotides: TGTGCCAGCAGCTTAAGCGACCGGGACAGGGAGCATTTT.

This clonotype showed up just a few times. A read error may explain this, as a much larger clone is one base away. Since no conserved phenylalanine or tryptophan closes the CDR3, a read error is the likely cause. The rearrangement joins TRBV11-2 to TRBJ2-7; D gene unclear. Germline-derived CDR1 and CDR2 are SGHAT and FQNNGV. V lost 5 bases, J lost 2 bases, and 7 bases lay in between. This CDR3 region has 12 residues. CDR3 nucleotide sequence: TGTGCCAGCAGCCCAGTAGCCTACGAGCAGTACTCC. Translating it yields CASSPVAYEQYS.